Below are 17 T cell receptor beta chains sequenced from a single sample in a study of shared clonotypes between healthy human individuals. Sequenced by immunoSEQ multiplex PCR; TCRdb stores in-frame clones only, minus some. The table includes some 1.5 million clones, 95% to 99% detected once. Sequencing was carried out using naive CD4+ T cells sorted from blood. Subset defined: CD45RA+ positively selected. The receptors here all came from a man younger than 45 in good health.

The chain is built from TRBV27 and TRBJ2-3; 13 bases are a match to TRBD2. The CDR3 covers 20 residues. The J segment lost 2 bases and the V segment lost 4 bases, leaving 15 bases of the junction unmatched. Germline assignment: CDR1 MNHEY and CDR2 SMNVEV (reference sequence). Here the CDR3 DNA reads TGTGCCAGCAGTTCCGGGCGGACTAGCGGGAGCTTTAGGCCCACAGATACGCAGTATTTT. Its translation: CASSSGRTSGSFRPTDTQYF.

V and J are TRBV7-3 and TRBJ2-5; D is perhaps TRBD2 (6 bases). V gave up 5 bases and J gave up 3 bases, with 16 bases separating them. This CDR3 spans 15 amino acids. CDR1 is SGHTA, CDR2 FQGTGA, per germline. The CDR3 is CASSRLPGLEETQYF. CDR3 in DNA: TGTGCCAGCAGCCGTCTACCGGGACTTGAAGAGACCCAGTACTTC. Filled out from reference TRBV7-3 and TRBJ2-5, the complete variable domain reads GAGVSQTPSNKVTEKGKYVELRCDPISGHTALYWYRQSLGQGPEFLIYFQGTGAADDSGLPNDRFFAVRPEGSVSTLKIQRTERGDSAVYLCASSRLPGLEETQYFGPGTRLLVL.

V and J are TRBV28 and TRBJ1-1; 11 bases match TRBD1. This CDR3 is 14 amino acids long. The V gene end was trimmed by 5 bases and the J gene end by 5 bases; junction bases not matched to a gene: 4. Germline CDR1 MDHEN, CDR2 SYDVKM. The CDR3 loop is CASSPGTGGTEAFF. The CDR3 DNA is TGTGCCAGCAGTCCCGGGACAGGGGGGACTGAAGCTTTCTTT.

This chain links TRBV11-2 with TRBJ2-7; possibly TRBD1 for D (5 bases). In germline, CDR1 is SGHAT, CDR2 FQNNGV. Trimming left V 0 bases short and J 0 bases short, with 15 bases between. CDR3 length: 17 amino acids. The CDR3 bases are TGTGCCAGCAGCTTAGACCGGACAAGGGGATTCTCCTACGAGCAGTACTTC. Protein: CASSLDRTRGFSYEQYF.

V gene TRBV28 combines with J gene TRBJ2-1; TRBD2 aligns across 11 bases. J lost 0 bases, V lost 10 bases, and 5 bases had no gene match. The CDR3 is made up of 15 amino acids. CDR1 MDHEN and CDR2 SYDVKM come from the germline V gene. The CDR3, as DNA: TGTGCCATCCGTAGCGGGAGGGACTCCTACAATGAGCAGTTCTTC. This translates into CAIRSGRDSYNEQFF.

J is TRBJ2-7 and V is TRBV28; D unclear. CDR1 is MDHEN, CDR2 SYDVKM, per germline. The CDR3 totals 17 residues. The V gene lost 7 bases and the J gene lost 2 bases, with 24 bases spanning the gap. The DNA of the CDR3 is TGTGCCAGCACCGACTCTCTTGGAGCCCGAGCGACCTACGAGCAGTACTTC. Protein: CASTDSLGARATYEQYF.

The chain's CDR3 is CSVPGGVGYTF. Here the CDR3 DNA reads TGCAGTGTTCCCGGAGGGGTTGGCTACACCTTC. The rearrangement links TRBV20-1 to TRBJ1-2; the D gene is possibly TRBD1 (5 bases). CDR1 DFQATT and CDR2 SNEGSKA come from the germline V gene (reference sequence). Trimming cost V 7 bases and J 7 bases, with 13 bases left between them. There are 11 residues in the CDR3.

This clone was observed once. This chain joins TRBV19 and TRBJ2-1, with 8 bases that match TRBD2. The CDR3 runs to 15 residues. Trimming removed 7 bases from V and 6 bases from J; junction bases left unmatched: 11. The germline CDR1 and CDR2 sequences are LNHDA and SQIVND (reference sequence). The CDR3 bases are TGTGCCAGTACGGGAGGGAGGACAAAGGCCAATGAGCAGTTCTTC. This encodes CASTGGRTKANEQFF.

V usage is TRBV28 and J usage is TRBJ1-2; 8 nucleotides align to TRBD1. J lost 3 bases, V lost 5 bases, and 11 bases had no gene match. The CDR3 spans 16 residues. Germline lookup yields CDR1 MDHEN and CDR2 SYDVKM. The CDR3 loop is CASSPLGQGPYYGYTF. CDR3 bases: TGTGCCAGCAGTCCCCTTGGACAGGGACCCTACTATGGCTACACCTTC.

The rearrangement links TRBV7-9 to TRBJ1-1; 10 bases agree with TRBD1. Germline V CDR1 and CDR2: SEHNR, FQNEAQ (reference sequence). The trim removed 4 bases at V and 5 bases at J, leaving 7 bases unmatched. The CDR3 is 15 residues long. This chain's CDR3 is CASSSGDRGRTEAFF. CDR3 DNA: TGTGCCAGCAGCTCGGGCGACAGGGGGCGAACTGAAGCTTTCTTT.

The chain links TRBV10-3 to TRBJ2-5; TRBD1 matches at 9 bases. The CDR3 contains 15 residues. J lost 0 bases, V lost 2 bases, and 1 base had no gene match. CDR1 ENHRY and CDR2 SYGVKD come from the germline V gene. Here the CDR3 reads CAISEDRGYQETQYF. As DNA, the CDR3 is TGTGCCATCAGTGAGGACAGGGGGTACCAAGAGACCCAGTACTTC.

CDR3 amino acids: CASSFFLNEQFF. In DNA, the CDR3 is TGTGCCAGCAGTTTCTTTTTAAATGAGCAGTTCTTC. This rearrangement joins TRBV28 to TRBJ2-1; D gene ambiguous. The V and J ends lost 3 bases and 7 bases respectively, with 7 bases between them. Germline CDR1 and CDR2: MDHEN and SYDVKM. The length of the CDR3 is 12 residues.

This rearrangement joins TRBV11-2 to TRBJ1-1; D ambiguous. V lost 2 bases to trimming and J lost 5 bases, with 21 bases between them. CDR1 and CDR2 (germline): SGHAT, FQNNGV. The CDR3 is made up of 17 amino acids. CDR3 amino acids: CASSLRVTRSEGTEAFF. The CDR3 DNA is TGTGCCAGCAGCTTAAGGGTGACCCGCTCCGAAGGTACTGAAGCTTTCTTT. Full variable domain (remainder filled in from reference TRBV11-2 and TRBJ1-1): EAGVAQSPRYKIIEKRQSVAFWCNPISGHATLYWYQQILGQGPKLLIQFQNNGVVDDSQLPKDRFSAERLKGVDSTLKIQPAKLEDSAVYLCASSLRVTRSEGTEAFFGQGTRLTVV.

The rearrangement joins TRBV7-8 to TRBJ2-7, with 12 nucleotides matching TRBD2. The junction had 7 bases not matched to a gene; V was cut back by 6 bases and J by 10 bases. This CDR3 spans 13 amino acids. Germline CDR1 and CDR2: SGHVS and FQNEAQ. CDR3 loop: CASSPTTSGSQYF. The DNA for the CDR3 is TGTGCCAGCAGTCCAACGACTAGCGGGAGCCAGTACTTC.

This chain connects TRBV5-1 to TRBJ2-7; 8 nucleotides align to TRBD1. The V and J ends lost 0 bases and 7 bases, in that order; junction bases with no gene match: 9. The CDR3 runs to 15 residues. Per germline, CDR1 SGHRS and CDR2 YFSETQ. Here the CDR3 DNA reads TGCGCCAGCAGCTTGGGCCCAGGGGGCTCAGGGGAGCAGTACTTC. Translating it yields CASSLGPGGSGEQYF.

This rearrangement joins TRBV18 to TRBJ2-7, with 7 positions matching TRBD1. V dropped 1 base and J dropped 4; count of bases not matched to a gene: 16. The CDR3 has 18 amino acids. Germline V gene lookup returns CDR1 KGHSH and CDR2 LQKENI. Here the CDR3 reads CASSPQPGQSELEYEQYF. The CDR3 region has the DNA TGTGCCAGCTCACCACAACCGGGACAGAGTGAACTGGAATACGAGCAGTACTTC.

With respect to this clone: Other DNA variants within this sample encode the same CDR3. V and J are TRBV28 and TRBJ2-7, with TRBD2 matching 11 bases. This CDR3 contains 14 residues. The trim removed 6 bases at V and 4 bases at J, leaving 5 bases unmatched. Germline CDR1 reads MDHEN; CDR2 reads SYDVKM. Here the CDR3 reads CASRRLAGGYEQYF. CDR3 nucleotide sequence: TGTGCCAGCAGGCGGCTAGCGGGAGGATACGAGCAGTACTTC. The whole variable domain, filled in from reference TRBV28 and TRBJ2-7, reads DVKVTQSSRYLVKRTGEKVFLECVQDMDHENMFWYRQDPGLGLRLIYFSYDVKMKEKGDIPEGYSVSREKKERFSLILESASTNQTSMYLCASRRLAGGYEQYFGPGTRLTVT.